Given below is one TCR beta chain in context. Its antigen remains unidentified. The data are from a study of vaccination and CD4 T cells after COVID-19. The wider study: A vaccine, either BNT162b2 or mRNA-1273, was given to participants in two doses.

Cultured CD4+ T cell DNA was sequenced using the Oncomine TCR Beta short-read assay. TCRdb ran MiXCR on the PCR reads and lists one entry per CDR3 protein. The sample contains roughly 20,000 distinct CDR3 sequences, 52% of which appear only once. This CDR3 comprises 13 residues. Germline values: CDR1 DFQATT, CDR2 SNEGSKA (reference sequence). V lost 0 bases, J lost 5 bases, and 9 bases lay in between. Indicated treatment: roughly 11-day PBMC culture with coronavirus spike peptide pools or control peptides (ViraFEST assay). The specimen was CD4+ T cells from blood, cultured in vitro. The rearrangement links TRBV20-1 to TRBJ2-3; D gene unclear. This receptor was taken from a human donor who had recovered from COVID-19. CDR3 DNA: TGCAGTGCTAGAGATTCACTGATAGATACGCAGTATTTT. Translating gives CSARDSLIDTQYF.